Sequencing of this T cell receptor beta chain was carried out in a study of human T cells and chemical hapten exposure. The time point denotes: patch test 3, about 24 weeks after DPC sensitization. Treatment noted: therapeutic diphenylcyclopropenone sensitization with weekly scalp DPC. This clonotype was seen more than once but under ten times. Each CDR3 protein gets one entry after TCRdb re-called the RACE reads with MiXCR. The sample yields 90,000 to 140,000 distinct CDR3 sequences, nearly 35% seen once. Germline V gene data show CDR1 as DFQATT and CDR2 as SNEGSKA (reference sequence). With 0 bases clipped from V and 10 bases from J, the junction kept 9 bases outside the gene matches. This CDR3 has 15 residues.

This receptor was identified in a middle-aged man with alopecia areata. Some clones in this sample may be carry-over from other donors' samples. The chain couples TRBV20-1 to TRBJ2-3; 11 bases match TRBD2. The sample in question was whole blood, obtained in connection with sensitization to the hapten diphenylcyclopropenone (DPC). The CDR3 spells CSAREVAGGPSAQYF. DNA of the CDR3: TGCAGTGCTAGAGAAGTAGCGGGAGGGCCCAGTGCGCAGTATTTT.